Listed below are T cell receptor beta chains from one sample, sequenced in a study of spatial heterogeneity in lung cancer. TCRdb itself ran the 5' RACE reads through MiXCR, one entry per CDR3 protein. The profile shows around 48,000 distinct CDR3 sequences, roughly 5% of them singletons. Specimen: PBMCs, collected at surgery. These receptors all come from a male donor with early-stage non-small cell lung cancer. CDR3s include the opening cysteine and the closing phenylalanine or tryptophan. Fields, in order: clone size, J gene, V gene, D gene, CDR3 protein, CDR3 DNA. D genes are given only for firm matches. Size tells how often a clone was seen (once, few, many) or the class of an expanded clone, and some rows leave it out.

size: many; J: TRBJ2-5; V: TRBV20-1; D: -; CDR3: CSARLPGRAQYF; DNA: TGCAGTGCTAGGTTGCCCGGGCGAGCCCAGTACTTC
size: many; J: TRBJ2-1; V: TRBV7-2; D: -; CDR3: CASSERDSRWDEQFF; DNA: TGTGCCAGCAGCGAACGGGACTCACGGTGGGATGAGCAGTTCTTC
size: many; J: TRBJ2-1; V: TRBV11-2; D: -; CDR3: CASSPFGVNEQFF; DNA: TGTGCCAGCAGCCCCTTCGGGGTCAATGAGCAGTTCTTC
size: medium-sized; J: TRBJ2-7; V: TRBV7-6; D: -; CDR3: CASSFWPGDGYEQYF; DNA: TGTGCCAGCAGCTTTTGGCCAGGGGATGGATACGAGCAGTACTTC
size: many; J: TRBJ1-4; V: TRBV6-5; D: TRBD1; CDR3: CASSTATTGAREKLFF; DNA: TGTGCCAGCAGTACTGCGACGACAGGGGCAAGGGAAAAACTGTTTTTT
size: few; J: TRBJ1-6; V: TRBV7-9; D: TRBD1; CDR3: CASRGTGSNSPLHF; DNA: TGTGCCAGCAGGGGGACAGGGAGCAATTCACCCCTCCACTTT
size: many; J: TRBJ1-2; V: TRBV5-1; D: -; CDR3: CASSLGQSSYGYTF; DNA: TGCGCCAGCAGCTTGGGACAGTCCTCCTATGGCTACACCTTC
size: many; J: TRBJ2-3; V: TRBV29-1; D: TRBD1; CDR3: CSVVPAGGSTDTQYF; DNA: TGCAGCGTTGTTCCTGCAGGGGGCTCCACAGATACGCAGTATTTT
size: many; J: TRBJ2-5; V: TRBV5-1; D: TRBD1; CDR3: CASSRDREEGETQYF; DNA: TGCGCCAGCAGCAGAGACAGGGAAGAGGGAGAGACCCAGTACTTC
size: many; J: TRBJ1-3; V: TRBV7-9; D: -; CDR3: CASSPEAPLSGNTIYF; DNA: TGTGCCAGCAGCCCTGAAGCCCCTCTCTCTGGAAACACCATATATTTT
size: many; J: TRBJ1-2; V: TRBV6-5; D: -; CDR3: CASSYSNSYGYTF; DNA: TGTGCCAGCAGTTACTCGAATAGCTATGGCTACACCTTC
size: many; J: TRBJ2-7; V: TRBV2; D: -; CDR3: CASSEGRTTEQYF; DNA: TGTGCCAGCAGTGAAGGCCGGACTACCGAGCAGTACTTC
size: once; J: TRBJ2-7; V: TRBV2; D: TRBD2; CDR3: CASSASGRDSYEQYF; DNA: TGTGCCAGCAGTGCCAGCGGGAGGGATTCCTACGAGCAGTACTTC
size: few; J: TRBJ2-2; V: TRBV20-1; D: TRBD2; CDR3: CSASSGRNTGELFF; DNA: TGCAGTGCTTCTAGCGGGAGGAACACCGGGGAGCTGTTTTTT
size: few; J: TRBJ2-1; V: TRBV6-4; D: TRBD2; CDR3: CATSRDYSYNEQFF; DNA: TGTGCCACCAGCAGGGACTACTCCTACAATGAGCAGTTCTTC
size: many; J: TRBJ2-2; V: TRBV4-1; D: TRBD2; CDR3: CASSQEELAGGTGELFF; DNA: TGCGCCAGCAGCCAAGAAGAACTAGCGGGAGGCACCGGGGAGCTGTTTTTT
size: many; J: TRBJ1-4; V: TRBV12-3/TRBV12-4; D: -; CDR3: CASTTGGTNEKLFF; DNA: TGTGCCAGCACCACCGGGGGAACTAATGAAAAACTGTTTTTT
size: few; J: TRBJ2-7; V: TRBV20-1; D: TRBD1; CDR3: CSAFRDRVFYEQYF; DNA: TGCAGTGCTTTCCGGGACAGAGTATTCTACGAGCAGTACTTC
size: -; J: TRBJ2-2; V: TRBV7-2; D: -; CDR3: CASSRGTAGTGELFF; DNA: TGTGCCAGCAGCCGGGGAACTGCGGGTACCGGGGAGCTGTTTTTT
size: many; J: TRBJ2-5; V: TRBV6-1; D: TRBD2; CDR3: CASSGTNQETQYF; DNA: TGTGCCAGCAGCGGGACTAACCAAGAGACCCAGTACTTC
size: many; J: TRBJ1-1; V: TRBV28; D: -; CDR3: CASSLLAHVAEAFF; DNA: TGTGCCAGCAGTCTCCTCGCCCACGTGGCTGAAGCTTTCTTT
size: many; J: TRBJ2-1; V: TRBV7-9; D: TRBD2; CDR3: CASSLPLADYNEQFF; DNA: TGTGCCAGCAGCCTCCCTCTAGCGGACTACAATGAGCAGTTCTTC
size: many; J: TRBJ2-2; V: TRBV9; D: -; CDR3: CASSVARVGGELFF; DNA: TGTGCCAGCAGCGTAGCCAGGGTTGGCGGGGAGCTGTTTTTT
size: many; J: TRBJ2-2; V: TRBV28; D: TRBD2; CDR3: CASRETGGAGELFF; DNA: TGTGCCAGCAGGGAAACCGGGGGGGCCGGGGAGCTGTTTTTT
size: medium-sized; J: TRBJ2-1; V: TRBV7-2; D: -; CDR3: CASNPMGRANEQFF; DNA: TGTGCCAGCAACCCTATGGGCAGGGCGAATGAGCAGTTCTTC
size: many; J: TRBJ1-3; V: TRBV2; D: -; CDR3: CASKLSGNTIYF; DNA: TGTGCCAGCAAGCTTTCTGGAAACACCATATATTTT
size: many; J: TRBJ2-1; V: TRBV6-6; D: TRBD2; CDR3: CASRDGTSGRGYEQFF; DNA: TGTGCCAGCAGAGATGGGACTAGCGGGAGGGGGTATGAGCAGTTCTTC
size: many; J: TRBJ2-7; V: TRBV9; D: TRBD1; CDR3: CASSAWDRSSSYEQYF; DNA: TGTGCCAGCAGCGCCTGGGACAGGTCGAGCTCCTACGAGCAGTACTTC
size: many; J: TRBJ2-4; V: TRBV6-6; D: TRBD2; CDR3: CASSPRWTRGAKNIQYF; DNA: TGTGCCAGCAGTCCTAGGTGGACTAGAGGGGCCAAAAACATTCAGTACTTC
size: many; J: TRBJ2-4; V: TRBV29-1; D: TRBD2; CDR3: CSGSGGVKNIQYF; DNA: TGCAGCGGGTCGGGAGGGGTAAAAAACATTCAGTACTTC
size: few; J: TRBJ1-5; V: TRBV20-1; D: -; CDR3: CSAREGGPSNQPQHF; DNA: TGCAGTGCTAGAGAGGGAGGGCCGAGCAATCAGCCCCAGCATTTT
size: many; J: TRBJ1-4; V: TRBV20-1; D: -; CDR3: CSAPYGVGEKLFF; DNA: TGCAGTGCCCCATATGGGGTTGGGGAAAAACTGTTTTTT
size: -; J: TRBJ1-4; V: TRBV3-1; D: -; CDR3: CASSPEGAATNEKLFF; DNA: TGTGCCAGCAGCCCCGAAGGAGCCGCAACTAATGAAAAACTGTTTTTT
size: many; J: TRBJ2-3; V: TRBV7-2; D: -; CDR3: CASSLTSLTDTQYF; DNA: TGTGCCAGCAGCTTAACATCCCTCACAGATACGCAGTATTTT
size: -; J: TRBJ2-3; V: TRBV3-1; D: TRBD1; CDR3: CASSQGDRGFPDTQYF; DNA: TGTGCCAGCAGCCAAGGGGACAGGGGATTCCCAGATACGCAGTATTTT
size: many; J: TRBJ2-7; V: TRBV7-2; D: TRBD2; CDR3: CASSLAPAGAYYEQYF; DNA: TGTGCCAGCAGCTTAGCGCCGGCGGGAGCCTATTACGAGCAGTACTTC
size: few; J: TRBJ1-1; V: TRBV30; D: -; CDR3: CAWSLTGNTEAFF; DNA: TGTGCCTGGAGCCTTACAGGGAACACTGAAGCTTTCTTT
size: many; J: TRBJ2-3; V: TRBV6-5; D: -; CDR3: CASSYPAGTDTQYF; DNA: TGTGCCAGCAGTTACCCGGCGGGCACAGATACGCAGTATTTT
size: many; J: TRBJ2-7; V: TRBV7-2; D: TRBD1; CDR3: CASSLVWTGVYEQYF; DNA: TGTGCCAGCAGCTTAGTTTGGACAGGGGTCTACGAGCAGTACTTC
size: many; J: TRBJ2-1; V: TRBV11-3; D: -; CDR3: CASSGGAASHRSYNEQFF; DNA: TGTGCCAGCAGTGGGGGGGCCGCCTCCCACAGGTCCTACAATGAGCAGTTCTTC
size: many; J: TRBJ2-5; V: TRBV11-3; D: -; CDR3: CASSVGRRQETQYF; DNA: TGTGCCAGCAGCGTAGGACGACGGCAAGAGACCCAGTACTTC
size: -; J: TRBJ2-5; V: TRBV5-1; D: TRBD1; CDR3: CASSTRTGGTNQETQYF; DNA: TGCGCCAGCAGCACTCGGACAGGGGGGACCAATCAAGAGACCCAGTACTTC
size: -; J: TRBJ2-7; V: TRBV6-5; D: TRBD1; CDR3: CASRQPDRGLDEQYF; DNA: TGTGCCAGCAGGCAGCCGGACAGGGGGCTGGACGAGCAGTACTTC
size: many; J: TRBJ1-1; V: TRBV7-3; D: -; CDR3: CASSQQENTEAFF; DNA: TGTGCCAGCAGCCAACAAGAGAACACTGAAGCTTTCTTT
size: -; J: TRBJ2-7; V: TRBV19; D: TRBD2; CDR3: CASSDRTSGRNPYEQYF; DNA: TGTGCCAGTAGCGACCGGACTAGCGGGAGGAACCCCTACGAGCAGTACTTC
size: many; J: TRBJ2-1; V: TRBV5-1; D: -; CDR3: CASSLRELGEQFF; DNA: TGCGCCAGCAGCTTGCGGGAGTTGGGTGAGCAGTTCTTC
size: many; J: TRBJ2-3; V: TRBV20-1; D: TRBD2; CDR3: CSGSGTTSDTQYF; DNA: TGCAGTGGGTCCGGGACTACCTCAGATACGCAGTATTTT
size: many; J: TRBJ1-1; V: TRBV6-1; D: -; CDR3: CASSESFPTEAFF; DNA: TGTGCCAGCAGCGAAAGTTTCCCGACTGAAGCTTTCTTT
size: many; J: TRBJ1-5; V: TRBV19; D: -; CDR3: CASSVEGWQPQHF; DNA: TGTGCCAGTAGCGTGGAGGGTTGGCAGCCCCAGCATTTT
size: -; J: TRBJ2-6; V: TRBV6-1; D: -; CDR3: CASSEVVANVLTF; DNA: TGTGCCAGCAGTGAAGTAGTTGCCAACGTCCTGACTTTC
size: many; J: TRBJ2-1; V: TRBV12-3/TRBV12-4; D: -; CDR3: CASNAGGYNEQFF; DNA: TGTGCCAGCAACGCCGGGGGTTACAATGAGCAGTTCTTC
size: many; J: TRBJ2-1; V: TRBV7-2; D: TRBD2; CDR3: CASSLDSGTENEQFF; DNA: TGTGCCAGCAGCCTCGATAGCGGGACGGAAAATGAGCAGTTCTTC
size: many; J: TRBJ2-1; V: TRBV7-8; D: TRBD2; CDR3: CASSRSGRRKNNEQFF; DNA: TGTGCCAGCAGCCGTAGCGGGAGACGTAAGAACAATGAGCAGTTCTTC
size: many; J: TRBJ2-7; V: TRBV29-1; D: -; CDR3: CSVGLGIYEQYF; DNA: TGCAGCGTTGGACTCGGAATCTACGAGCAGTACTTC
size: -; J: TRBJ2-3; V: TRBV12-3/TRBV12-4; D: -; CDR3: CASSPGVSRTDTQYF; DNA: TGTGCCAGCAGTCCAGGGGTATCTCGCACAGATACGCAGTATTTT
size: -; J: TRBJ2-2; V: TRBV19; D: -; CDR3: CATHHREETGELFF; DNA: TGTGCCACCCATCACAGGGAGGAGACCGGGGAGCTGTTTTTT
size: many; J: TRBJ2-6; V: TRBV23-1; D: -; CDR3: CASSQSGGPGSSGANVLTF; DNA: TGCGCCAGCAGTCAATCAGGCGGTCCAGGTAGCTCTGGGGCCAACGTCCTGACTTTC
size: many; J: TRBJ1-1; V: TRBV14; D: -; CDR3: CASSQGPLTGNTEAFF; DNA: TGTGCCAGCAGCCAAGGGCCCCTAACGGGGAACACTGAAGCTTTCTTT
size: many; J: TRBJ2-3; V: TRBV6-5; D: -; CDR3: CASSATRAVHTDTQYF; DNA: TGTGCCAGCAGTGCCACCCGGGCGGTCCACACAGATACGCAGTATTTT
size: many; J: TRBJ2-7; V: TRBV6-2/TRBV6-3; D: -; CDR3: CASSPRTIPAYEQYF; DNA: TGTGCCAGCAGTCCGAGGACGATTCCGGCCTACGAGCAGTACTTC